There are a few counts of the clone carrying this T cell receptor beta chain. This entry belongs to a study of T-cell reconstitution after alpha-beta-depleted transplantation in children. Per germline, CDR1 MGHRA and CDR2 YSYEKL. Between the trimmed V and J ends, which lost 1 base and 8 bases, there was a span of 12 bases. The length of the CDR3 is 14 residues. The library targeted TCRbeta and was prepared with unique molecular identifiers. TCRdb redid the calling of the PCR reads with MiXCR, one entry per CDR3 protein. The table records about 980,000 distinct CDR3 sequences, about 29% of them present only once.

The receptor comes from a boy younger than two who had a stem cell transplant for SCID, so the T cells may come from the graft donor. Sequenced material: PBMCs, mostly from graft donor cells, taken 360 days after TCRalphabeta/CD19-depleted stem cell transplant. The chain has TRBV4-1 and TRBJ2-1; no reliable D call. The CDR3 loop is CASSQVFEGHEQFF. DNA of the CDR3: TGCGCCAGCAGCCAAGTATTTGAAGGTCATGAGCAGTTCTTC.